The 7 T cell receptor beta chains in this list originate from one sample, sequenced in a study of blood T cell repertoires in COVID-19. Measured with immunoSEQ multiplex PCR; TCRdb has only the in-frame clones, and not every one. The sample lists approximately 200,000 clones, approximately 85% occurring once. The sequencing sample was made of peripheral blood. Receptors were obtained from a human donor with active or convalescent COVID-19. The donor label of this sample is uncertain.

This clone occurred a few times. This chain joins TRBV6-4 and TRBJ2-3; the match to TRBD2 covers 10 bases. The germline V gene has CDR1 MRHNA and CDR2 SNTAGT. After removal of 0 bases from V and 4 bases from J, the junction contained 1 base not matched to a gene. This CDR3 spans 15 amino acids. CDR3 amino acids: CASSDSSGGPDTQYF. As DNA, the CDR3 is TGTGCCAGCAGTGACTCTAGCGGGGGGCCAGATACGCAGTATTTT.

This clone was observed many times. This chain uses TRBV10-3 with TRBJ1-1; the D gene is possibly TRBD1 (6 bases). The CDR3 is 14 amino acids. Germline values: CDR1 ENHRY, CDR2 SYGVKD. The germline V and J ends were trimmed by 10 bases and 4 bases, with 19 bases remaining between them. CDR3 DNA sequence: TGTGCCACGGGGGAGGGCAGGGGCGGCACTGAAGCTTTCTTT. Its protein product is CATGEGRGGTEAFF.

The rearrangement joins TRBV10-3 to TRBJ2-7; perhaps TRBD2 as D (5 bases). This CDR3 contains 13 residues. V was trimmed by 11 bases and J by 3 bases, leaving 17 bases between them. The germline gives CDR1 ENHRY, CDR2 SYGVKD. The CDR3 loop is CAGQDSANYEQYF. In DNA form, the CDR3 reads TGTGCCGGGCAGGACTCGGCTAACTACGAGCAGTACTTC.

This clone was detected only a few times. The J gene is TRBJ1-1, the V gene TRBV5-7; 12 nucleotides match TRBD1. TRBV5-7 is an ORF; its function is uncertain. The CDR3 covers 18 residues. J was trimmed by 3 bases and V by 0 bases; bases with no gene match: 9. The DNA of the CDR3 is TGTGCCAGCAGCTTGGTGGGACAGGGGGCATGGGGCGACACTGAAGCTTTCTTT. Amino acids: CASSLVGQGAWGDTEAFF.

This chain uses TRBV3-1 (or the pseudogene TRBV3-2) with TRBJ2-1; 13 bases line up with TRBD2. Germline lookup yields CDR1 LGHDT and CDR2 YNNKEL (reference sequence). The V gene end was trimmed by 4 bases and the J gene end by 6 bases; junction bases not matched to a gene: 3. There are 15 residues in the CDR3. For the CDR3, the DNA is TGTGCCAGCAGCCCTGGACTAGCGGGAGCCAATGAGCAGTTCTTC. This codes for CASSPGLAGANEQFF.

The genes are TRBV18 and TRBJ1-4, with D possibly being TRBD1 (5 bases). CDR3 length: 15 residues. Trimming pared 3 bases from V and 11 bases from J, leaving 19 bases between. In germline, CDR1 is KGHSH, CDR2 LQKENI. The chain's CDR3 is CASSPLSGNGVKLFF. CDR3 DNA sequence: TGTGCCAGCTCACCGCTATCAGGGAATGGGGTGAAACTGTTTTTT.

This chain links TRBV29-1 with TRBJ2-1; TRBD2 matches 7 bases. In germline, CDR1 is SQVTM, CDR2 ANQGSEA. Losses at the gene ends were 4 bases for V and 1 base for J; bases not matched to a gene: 7. CDR3 size: 15 residues. The CDR3 region has the DNA TGCAGCGTTGGGGGACTTAGCGGGTCCTACAATGAGCAGTTCTTC. Its protein product is CSVGGLSGSYNEQFF.